Shown below are 23 T cell receptor beta chains from a single sample sequenced in a study of blood T cells in healthy people across ages. Next came a second PCR, run for about 6 to 12 cycles, which used a sample-barcoded 5' primer along with a J-beta primer mix. TCRdb re-derived calls from the 5' RACE reads in MiXCR, one entry per CDR3 protein. The table includes 1,100,000 or so distinct CDR3 sequences, 45% detected once. The sample comprised blood. These receptor sequences come from a woman aged 60-75 years in good health.

At least ten counts were recorded for this clonotype. The chain couples TRBV6-5 to TRBJ2-5, with unresolved D. The V end was cut by 6 bases, the J end by 5 bases, with 7 bases between. The V gene's germline CDR1 is MNHEY and CDR2 SVGAGI. CDR3 length: 11 amino acids. This CDR3 is CASSTRETQYF. The CDR3 DNA reads as TGTGCCAGCAGCACTCGTGAGACCCAGTACTTC.

The chain uses TRBV4-2 and TRBJ2-3, with 7 positions matching TRBD2. The germline V gene encodes CDR1 LGHNA and CDR2 YNFKEQ. With 0 bases clipped from V and 5 bases from J, the junction kept 11 bases outside the gene matches. The CDR3 is 17 amino acids. In DNA form, the CDR3 reads TGTGCCAGCAGCCAAGACTGGGTGGGGACTACATTAGATACGCAGTATTTT. This sequence encodes CASSQDWVGTTLDTQYF.

This rearrangement joins TRBV6-1 to TRBJ2-1; D not resolved. Germline V CDR1 and CDR2: MNHNS, SASEGT. The CDR3 is made up of 13 amino acids. Deletions cut 6 bases from V and 12 bases from J, with 18 bases between. The CDR3 DNA sequence: TGTGCCAGCAGGACGTCGGGCCCCCGAGGGCAGTTCTTC. This gives the protein CASRTSGPRGQFF.

Of note for this clonotype: One end of the junction varies from germline; a read error may be responsible. The gene calls are TRBV6-5 and TRBJ2-1; no reliable D call. This CDR3 has 15 residues. The germline CDR1 and CDR2 sequences are MNHEY and SVGAGI. The CDR3 is CASSAGRASYHEQFF. The CDR3 bases are TGTGCCAGCAGTGCCGGACGAGCGAGCTACCATGAGCAGTTCTTC.

This clonotype came up a few times. The chain links TRBV7-9 to TRBJ2-7; D tentatively reads TRBD1 or TRBD2 (5 bases each). CDR3 size: 14 residues. V dropped 5 bases and J dropped 6 bases, with 17 bases sitting between them. The germline CDR1 and CDR2 sequences are SEHNR and FQNEAQ (reference sequence). Here the CDR3 DNA reads TGTGCCAGCAGCGGTGTTGGAGGACAATCCGAGCAGTACTTC. Amino acids: CASSGVGGQSEQYF.

This sequence joins TRBV29-1 and TRBJ2-7, with D maybe TRBD1 (6 bases). The V gene's germline CDR1 is SQVTM and CDR2 ANQGSEA. The CDR3 length is 12 residues. With 2 bases removed from V and 3 bases from J, the gap between germline ends came to 8 bases. The CDR3 here is CSVELGGYEQYF. In DNA form, the CDR3 reads TGCAGCGTTGAACTAGGGGGCTACGAGCAGTACTTC.

This clonotype was counted between two and nine times. The rearrangement links TRBV25-1 to TRBJ1-2, with unresolved D. Trimming shortened V by 2 bases and J by 1 base, and 5 bases separated the two germline ends. Germline loops: CDR1 MGHDK, CDR2 SYGVNS. The CDR3 contains 13 residues. DNA for the CDR3: TGTGCCAGCAGTGAAGAGCTTAACTATGGCTACACCTTC. Protein: CASSEELNYGYTF.

The genes are TRBV20-1 and TRBJ1-4, with 8 bases lining up with TRBD1. Germline-derived CDR1 and CDR2 are DFQATT and SNEGSKA (reference sequence). The CDR3 contains 15 residues. V lost 2 bases, J lost 6 bases, and 8 bases stayed unmatched. In nucleotides, the CDR3 is TGCAGTGCTAGAATCAGACAGGGGCGGTATGAAAAACTGTTTTTT. Encoded protein: CSARIRQGRYEKLFF.

This clonotype was picked up one time. The V and J genes are TRBV7-3 and TRBJ2-6; D is unclear. Trimming left V 5 bases short and J 9 bases short, with 14 bases between. The CDR3 covers 14 residues. The germline CDR1 and CDR2 sequences are SGHTA and FQGTGA. CDR3 bases: TGTGCCAGCAGCCTAGACCTCTCGGGCAACGTCCTGACTTTC. This codes for CASSLDLSGNVLTF. The full variable domain, in which reference TRBV7-3 and TRBJ2-6 provide the parts outside the CDR3, is GAGVSQTPSNKVTEKGKYVELRCDPISGHTALYWYRQSLGQGPEFLIYFQGTGAADDSGLPNDRFFAVRPEGSVSTLKIQRTERGDSAVYLCASSLDLSGNVLTFGAGSRLTVL.

V usage is TRBV6-5 and J usage is TRBJ2-5, with 8 bases matching TRBD2. The CDR3 loop spans 14 amino acids. Looked up from germline, CDR1 is MNHEY and CDR2 is SVGAGI. The J segment lost 5 bases and the V segment lost 7 bases, leaving 9 bases of the junction unmatched. The CDR3 nucleotides read TGTGCCAGCACCCCACTTAGCGGGGACGAGACCCAGTACTTC. This encodes CASTPLSGDETQYF.

V usage is TRBV15 and J usage is TRBJ1-6; unclear D gene. Looked up from germline, CDR1 is LNHNV and CDR2 is YYDKDF (reference sequence). V gave up 2 bases and J gave up 10 bases, with 18 bases separating them. This CDR3 has 16 residues. The CDR3 nucleotides read TGTGCCACCAGCAGAAGGACCGAGATTAATGGGTCACCCCTCCACTTT. Amino acids: CATSRRTEINGSPLHF.

The chain links TRBV25-1 to TRBJ2-2; D not certain. V lost 4 bases and J lost 0, with 3 bases in between. The CDR3 has 13 residues. Germline V CDR1 and CDR2: MGHDK, SYGVNS. DNA for the CDR3: TGTGCCAGCAGTGCGACGAACACCGGGGAGCTGTTTTTT. Its protein product is CASSATNTGELFF.

This clonotype was observed at least ten times. The chain links TRBV11-1 to TRBJ2-1, with D unresolved. The V gene's germline CDR1 is SGHAT and CDR2 FQDESV (reference sequence). V was trimmed by 8 bases and J by 6 bases, leaving 8 bases between them. CDR3 length: 11 residues. The chain's CDR3 is CASSPGNEQFF. The CDR3, as DNA: TGTGCCAGCTCTCCCGGCAATGAGCAGTTCTTC.

The CDR3, as DNA: TGTGCCATCAGTGAGCTTTCGAACCAGGAGCAGTTCTTC. This encodes CAISELSNQEQFF. The J gene is TRBJ2-1, the V gene TRBV10-3; D remains ambiguous. Per the germline V gene, CDR1 is ENHRY and CDR2 is SYGVKD. This CDR3 is 13 amino acids long. V was trimmed by 2 bases and J by 10 bases, leaving 12 bases between them.

The rearrangement links TRBV10-3 to TRBJ1-5; D may be TRBD1 (6 bases). CDR1 is ENHRY, CDR2 SYGVKD, per germline. CDR3 length: 14 residues. V was pared by 7 bases and J by 3 bases, with 13 bases between. The CDR3 spells CAIKAGDTNQPQHF. In DNA, the CDR3 is TGTGCCATCAAGGCAGGGGATACCAATCAGCCCCAGCATTTT.

This clonotype came up once. A junction end diverges from the germline sequence, so it may reflect a read error. The rearrangement links TRBV30 to TRBJ1-2, with D possibly matching TRBD1 (5 bases). The CDR3 is made up of 12 amino acids. Germline V gives CDR1 GTSNPN, CDR2 SVGIG (reference sequence). DNA for the CDR3: TGTGCCTGGAGTGAATCCGGGAGGGGCTGCACCTTC. Translated: CAWSESGRGCTF.

The gene calls are TRBV10-3 and TRBJ2-3; 11 nucleotides align to TRBD1. The CDR3 has 15 amino acids. V was pared by 6 bases and J by 4 bases, with 6 bases of the junction left unmatched. Germline V gives CDR1 ENHRY, CDR2 SYGVKD. The CDR3 region has the DNA TGTGCCATCAGGTTGAGGGACAGGGGGGCAGATACGCAGTATTTT. Translating gives CAIRLRDRGADTQYF.

The rearrangement links TRBV12-5 to TRBJ2-3, with 12 bases that match TRBD2. This CDR3 is built from 18 residues. V lost 0 bases to trimming and J lost 4 bases; unmatched junction nucleotides: 8. Germline V gene data show CDR1 as LGHNT and CDR2 as FRNRAP. The CDR3 DNA follows: TGTGCTAGTGGTTTGGTAGCTAGCGGGAGGGCCGTCTCAGATACGCAGTATTTT. Its protein product is CASGLVASGRAVSDTQYF. Using reference TRBV12-5 and TRBJ2-3 for the parts outside the CDR3, the full variable domain is DARVTQTPRHKVTEMGQEVTMRCQPILGHNTVFWYRQTMMQGLELLAYFRNRAPLDDSGMPKDRFSAEMPDATLATLKIQPSEPRDSAVYFCASGLVASGRAVSDTQYFGPGTRLTVL.

The chain is built from TRBV10-3 and TRBJ2-5, with 10 nucleotides matching TRBD2. The CDR3 contains 16 residues. Trimming at V came to 6 bases and at J to 0 bases, leaving 7 bases not matched to a gene. The germline gives CDR1 ENHRY, CDR2 SYGVKD. The CDR3 reads CAISRGTSEYQETQYF. In nucleotides, the CDR3 is TGTGCCATCAGCCGTGGGACTAGCGAATACCAAGAGACCCAGTACTTC.

This sequence joins TRBV5-1 and TRBJ2-1, with a weak D call TRBD1 (6 bases). The CDR3 contains 18 residues. The germline V gene has CDR1 SGHRS and CDR2 YFSETQ. Trimming shortened V by 1 base and J by 5 bases, and 22 bases separated the two germline ends. CDR3 in amino acids: CASSLWSNQGTVNNEQFF. CDR3 bases: TGCGCCAGCAGCTTGTGGTCAAACCAGGGGACGGTAAACAATGAGCAGTTCTTC.

The chain couples TRBV14 to TRBJ2-3; D is undetermined. This CDR3 comprises 13 residues. V was clipped by 6 bases and J by 4 bases, with 11 bases between them. Per germline, CDR1 SGHDN and CDR2 FVKESK. The CDR3 protein is CASSPGYPDTQYF. The CDR3 region has the DNA TGTGCCAGCAGTCCCGGATATCCAGATACGCAGTATTTT.

The CDR3 DNA is TGTGCCAGCAGCTTAGCCGCACTATGGGAACGTTACGAGCAGTACTTC. It yields the protein CASSLAALWERYEQYF. This sequence joins TRBV7-2 and TRBJ2-7; D gene uncertain. V lost 0 bases and J 4 bases, leaving 16 bases between the germline ends. The CDR3 length is 16 residues. The V gene's germline CDR1 is SGHTA and CDR2 FQGNSA.

This clonotype was seen a few times. J is TRBJ1-2 and V is TRBV20-1; D is possibly TRBD1 (6 bases). The germline gives CDR1 DFQATT, CDR2 SNEGSKA (reference sequence). The CDR3 extends over 11 amino acids. V shed 2 bases and J shed 9 bases, with 10 bases lying between them. The CDR3 DNA is TGCAGTGCTAGACAGGGGAGGAGCTACACCTTC. Protein sequence: CSARQGRSYTF.